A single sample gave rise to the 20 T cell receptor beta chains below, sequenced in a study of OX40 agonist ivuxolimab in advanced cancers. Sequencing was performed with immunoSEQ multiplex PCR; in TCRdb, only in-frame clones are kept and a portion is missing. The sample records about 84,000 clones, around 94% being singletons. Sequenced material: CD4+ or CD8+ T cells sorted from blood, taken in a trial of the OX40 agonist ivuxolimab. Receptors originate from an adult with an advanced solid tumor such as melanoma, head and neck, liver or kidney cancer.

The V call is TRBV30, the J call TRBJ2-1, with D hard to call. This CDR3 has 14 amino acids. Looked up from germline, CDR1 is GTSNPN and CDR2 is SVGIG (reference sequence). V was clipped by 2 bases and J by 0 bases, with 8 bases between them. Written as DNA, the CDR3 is TGTGCCTGGAGTTCTCCTAGCTCCTACAATGAGCAGTTCTTC. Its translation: CAWSSPSSYNEQFF.

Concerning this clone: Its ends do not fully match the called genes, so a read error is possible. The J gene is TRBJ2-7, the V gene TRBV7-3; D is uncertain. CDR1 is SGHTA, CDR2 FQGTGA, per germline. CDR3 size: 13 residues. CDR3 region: CASSVGPSHEQYF. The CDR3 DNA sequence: TGTGCCAGCAGCGTCGGGCCCTCCCACGAGCAGTACTTC.

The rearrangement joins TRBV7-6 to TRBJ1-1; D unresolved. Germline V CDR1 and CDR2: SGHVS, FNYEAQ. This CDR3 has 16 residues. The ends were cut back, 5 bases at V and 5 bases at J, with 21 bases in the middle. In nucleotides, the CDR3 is TGTGCCAGCAGCCCCCTGGAGGAAGGGCTGGAGACTGAAGCTTTCTTT. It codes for CASSPLEEGLETEAFF.

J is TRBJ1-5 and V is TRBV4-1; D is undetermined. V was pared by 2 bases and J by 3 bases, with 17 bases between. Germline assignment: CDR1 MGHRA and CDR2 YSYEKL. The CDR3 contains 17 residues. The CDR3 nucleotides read TGCGCCAGCAGCCAAAGCCCCGGCGAAGGTCCCAATCAGCCCCAGCATTTT. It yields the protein CASSQSPGEGPNQPQHF.

The CDR3, as DNA: TGCGCCAGCAGCCCGGGACTAGCGGAACGTTCGGAGCAGTACTTC. It translates to CASSPGLAERSEQYF. This chain joins TRBV4-3 and TRBJ2-7, with 11 positions matching TRBD2. The V segment lost 4 bases and the J segment 7 bases; nucleotides outside the gene matches: 9. The CDR3 covers 15 residues. Germline CDR1 and CDR2: LGHNA and YSLEER.

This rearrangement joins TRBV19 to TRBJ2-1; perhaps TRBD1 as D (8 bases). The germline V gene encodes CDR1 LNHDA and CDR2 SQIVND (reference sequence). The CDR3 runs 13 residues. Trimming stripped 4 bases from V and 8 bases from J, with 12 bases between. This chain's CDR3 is CASSNRGGYEQFF. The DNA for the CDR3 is TGTGCCAGTAGTAACAGGGGGGGCTATGAGCAGTTCTTC.

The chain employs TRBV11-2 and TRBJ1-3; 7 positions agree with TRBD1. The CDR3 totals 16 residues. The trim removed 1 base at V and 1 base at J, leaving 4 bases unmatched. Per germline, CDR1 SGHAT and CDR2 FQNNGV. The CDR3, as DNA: TGTGCCAGCAGCTTAGCCTTGACAGGGTCTGGAAACACCATATATTTT. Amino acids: CASSLALTGSGNTIYF.

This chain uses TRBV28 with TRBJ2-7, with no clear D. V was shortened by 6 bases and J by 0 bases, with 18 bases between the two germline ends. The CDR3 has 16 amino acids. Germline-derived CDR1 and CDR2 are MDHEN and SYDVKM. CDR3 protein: CASSHPVVYLSYEQYF. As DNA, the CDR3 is TGTGCCAGCAGCCACCCCGTCGTATACCTCTCCTACGAGCAGTACTTC.

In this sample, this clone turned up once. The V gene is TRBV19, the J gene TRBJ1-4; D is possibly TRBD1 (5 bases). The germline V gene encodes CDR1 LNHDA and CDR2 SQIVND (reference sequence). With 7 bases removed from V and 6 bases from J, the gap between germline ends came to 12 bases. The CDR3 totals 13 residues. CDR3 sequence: CASKAVGDEKLFF. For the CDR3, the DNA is TGTGCCAGTAAAGCGGTGGGGGATGAAAAACTGTTTTTT.

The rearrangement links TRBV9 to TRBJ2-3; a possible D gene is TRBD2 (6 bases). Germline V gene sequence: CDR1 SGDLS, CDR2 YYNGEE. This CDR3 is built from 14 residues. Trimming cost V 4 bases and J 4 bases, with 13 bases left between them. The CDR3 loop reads CASSPGGVADTQYF. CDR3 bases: TGTGCCAGCAGCCCCGGCGGGGTCGCAGATACGCAGTATTTT.

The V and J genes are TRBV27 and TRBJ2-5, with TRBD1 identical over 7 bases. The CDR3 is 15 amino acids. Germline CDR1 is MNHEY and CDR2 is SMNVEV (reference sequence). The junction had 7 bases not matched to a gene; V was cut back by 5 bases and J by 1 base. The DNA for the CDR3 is TGTGCCAGCAGTGCCCGGGACAGCTTCCAAGAGACCCAGTACTTC. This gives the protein CASSARDSFQETQYF.

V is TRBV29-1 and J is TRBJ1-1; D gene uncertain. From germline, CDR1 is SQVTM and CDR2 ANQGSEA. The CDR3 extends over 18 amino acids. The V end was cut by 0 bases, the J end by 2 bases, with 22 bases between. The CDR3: CSVEDRVSLNRFNTEAFF. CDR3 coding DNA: TGCAGCGTTGAAGATCGGGTCAGTCTGAACAGATTTAACACTGAAGCTTTCTTT.

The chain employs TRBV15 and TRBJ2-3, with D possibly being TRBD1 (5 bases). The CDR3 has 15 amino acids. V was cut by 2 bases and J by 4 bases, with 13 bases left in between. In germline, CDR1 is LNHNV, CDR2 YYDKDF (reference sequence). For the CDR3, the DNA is TGTGCCACCAGCAGAAGGGTTATGGGGCCAGATACGCAGTATTTT. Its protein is CATSRRVMGPDTQYF. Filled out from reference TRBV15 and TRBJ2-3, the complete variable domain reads DAMVIQNPRYQVTQFGKPVTLSCSQTLNHNVMYWYQQKSSQAPKLLFHYYDKDFNNEADTPDNFQSRRPNTSFCFLDIRSPGLGDTAMYLCATSRRVMGPDTQYFGPGTRLTVL.

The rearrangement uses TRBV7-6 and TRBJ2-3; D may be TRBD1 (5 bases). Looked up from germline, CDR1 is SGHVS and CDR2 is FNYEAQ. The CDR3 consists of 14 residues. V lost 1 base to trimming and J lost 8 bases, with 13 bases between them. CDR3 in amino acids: CASSLDLGHITQYF. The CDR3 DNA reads TGTGCCAGCAGCTTAGATTTGGGGCATATTACGCAGTATTTT.

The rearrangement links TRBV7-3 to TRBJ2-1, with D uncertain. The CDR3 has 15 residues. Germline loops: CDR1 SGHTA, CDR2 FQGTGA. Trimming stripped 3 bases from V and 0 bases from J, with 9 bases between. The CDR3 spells CASSFTVSSYNEQFF. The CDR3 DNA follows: TGTGCCAGCAGCTTCACCGTTAGCTCCTACAATGAGCAGTTCTTC.

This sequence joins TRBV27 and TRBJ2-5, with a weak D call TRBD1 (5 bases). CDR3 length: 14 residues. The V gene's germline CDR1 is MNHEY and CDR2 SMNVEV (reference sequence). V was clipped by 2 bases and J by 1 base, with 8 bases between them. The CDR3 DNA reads TGTGCCAGCAGTTTAATGGGGCTCCAAGAGACCCAGTACTTC. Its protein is CASSLMGLQETQYF.

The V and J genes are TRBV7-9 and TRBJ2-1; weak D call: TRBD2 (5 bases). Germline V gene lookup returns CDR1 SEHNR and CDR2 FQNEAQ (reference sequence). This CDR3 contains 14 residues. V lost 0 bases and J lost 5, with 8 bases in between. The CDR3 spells CASSLAGRNNEQFF. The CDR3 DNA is TGTGCCAGCAGCTTAGCAGGGAGAAACAATGAGCAGTTCTTC.

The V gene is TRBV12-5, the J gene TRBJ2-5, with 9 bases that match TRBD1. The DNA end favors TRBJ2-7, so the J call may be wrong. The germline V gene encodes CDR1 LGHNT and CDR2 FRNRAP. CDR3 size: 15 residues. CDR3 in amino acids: CASGVGTGRSDEQYF. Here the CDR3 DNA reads TGTGCTAGTGGTGTCGGGACAGGGAGAAGCGACGAGCAGTACTTC.

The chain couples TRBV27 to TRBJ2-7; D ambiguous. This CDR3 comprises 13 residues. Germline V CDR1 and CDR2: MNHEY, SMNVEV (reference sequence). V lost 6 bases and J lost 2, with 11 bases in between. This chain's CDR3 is CASSLTPTYEQYF. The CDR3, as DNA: TGTGCCAGCAGCCTTACACCTACCTACGAGCAGTACTTC.

CDR3 in amino acids: CASSTTEWHEQFF. CDR3 sequence (DNA): TGTGCCAGCAGCACGACAGAGTGGCATGAGCAGTTCTTC. This rearrangement joins TRBV7-3 to TRBJ2-1; a possible D gene is TRBD1 (5 bases). Germline V gene data show CDR1 as SGHTA and CDR2 as FQGTGA. V was pared by 5 bases and J by 8 bases, with 13 bases between. The CDR3 totals 13 residues.